This T cell receptor (beta chain) was found in a study of a mutant IDH1 vaccine in newly diagnosed glioma. Study-level results: Overall, roughly 95% of patients had vaccine-induced immune responses.

The time point: week 5, during vaccination. Each dose of the vaccine consisted of 300 ug of mutant IDH1 20-mer peptide, with topical imiquimod. The repertoire was sequenced with immunoSEQ multiplex PCR; TCRdb's copy has only in-frame clones and lacks some. The top ten hold more than 0.5% of the sample, which has approximately 76,000 clones, roughly 90% seen once. Worth noting for this clone: Antigen: not known.

This specimen consisted of PBMCs, obtained from a glioma patient whose treatment included an IDH1 peptide vaccine. This TCR came from a woman between 45 and 60 years old with glioma.

DNA for the CDR3: TGTGCCAGCAGGCCTACGGGACAGGGAAACACTGAAGCTTTCTTT. Protein: CASRPTGQGNTEAFF. The chain couples TRBV28 to TRBJ1-1; 9 bases are a match to TRBD1. CDR3 length: 15 amino acids. The germline V gene has CDR1 MDHEN and CDR2 SYDVKM. J lost 2 bases, V lost 6 bases, and 7 bases had no gene match.